This paragraph reports one TCR beta chain. The target of this receptor is not known. No clone much larger than this one lies a single base away; base qualities are absent. The data stem from a study of T cells in Graves' hyperthyroidism and ophthalmopathy (dated by TCRdb to about 2019). For context, the study as a whole: Peripheral blood was collected at initial diagnosis, before any treatment. The 85 to 100 discovery patients were randomly split 7:3 into training and test sets. Prospective prediction of ophthalmopathy was tested in an independent validation cohort consisting of about 20 hyperthyroidism patients and some 17 patients who later progressed to ophthalmopathy. TCR V-J signatures able to tell the groups apart were searched for in a discovery cohort of 90 to 100 patients, of whom more than 40 had Graves' ophthalmopathy and around 58 had stable Graves' hyperthyroidism. Following sampling, methimazole starting at 30 mg daily was given to hyperthyroidism patients, and high-dose intravenous methylprednisolone was given to ophthalmopathy patients. In addition, the study compared T-cell repertoires in thyroid tissue and in blood from six Graves' hyperthyroidism patients. The paper describes TCR Vbeta CDR3 sequencing of around 130 peripheral blood samples, made up of roughly 45 ophthalmopathy patients, around 73 hyperthyroidism patients and 17 progressor patients.

TCR beta CDR3 regions were amplified from RNA transcripts. The TCR CDR3 was subjected to a first round of RT-PCR using the HTBI primer set and the Qiagen OneStep RT-PCR kit. Libraries were constructed in a second round of multiplex PCR, after which size selection and purification were performed. The libraries were sequenced on an Illumina HiSeq2000 using paired-end 100 bp reads. The study's own analysis went as follows. SOAPnuke was used to process the raw data, removing reads that contained adapters or uncalled bases, had a mean Phred below 15, or lacked an exact match to the constant primer or identifier. COPE v1.2.5 was used to merge high-quality paired reads, and clonotypes were defined as unique nucleotide sequences. Clonotypes were aligned to IMGT TRBV, TRBD and TRBJ reference segments using MiTCR v1.1. The analysis was restricted to V-J combinations with a frequency above 0.0001, which together covered about 99% of the repertoires. A TCS score was defined as the ratio of F50 (clonal expansion) to E x V (chaos), with BLOSUM62-based TCRdist applied between CDR3 peptides within each V-J. Welch's t-statistics and random forest reduced several hundred V-J features to about 12, which were used in a naive Bayes classifier (R e1071). Clones were called with MiXCR by TCRdb after fastp trimmed the public reads at Q25, and only in-frame beta chains were retained. For every CDR3 protein sequence, its rows merge into one entry that carries the most common genes and DNA. The V and J calls come from TCRdb's annotation, not from the publication. This sample holds 600,000 to 900,000 distinct CDR3 sequences; approximately 16% were observed only once. Around 8.1% of the sample is in the top ten clones.

From the cysteine up to the phenylalanine, the CDR3 has a length of 14 residues. The entry retains the CDR3 DNA only, 42 bases that are in frame from base 1. The germline V gene (reference sequence) yields MNHEY for CDR1 and SMNVEV for CDR2. Unmatched junction bases come to 5, with V trimmed by 5 bases and J by 5 bases. Stable Graves' hyperthyroidism was defined as no progression to ophthalmopathy during 18 months of follow-up. Hyperthyroidism patients were aged 18 to 65 years and newly diagnosed, with disease duration of less than 2 months. Any patient with an uncontrolled infection, another autoimmune disease, pregnancy or lactation was excluded. Diagnoses were established on the basis of clinical symptoms, serum thyroxine and TRAb, thyroid ultrasound, and orbital computed tomography. Ficoll-Paque density gradient centrifugation was used to isolate PBMCs from approximately 10 ml of fresh peripheral blood. Total RNA was extracted using Trizol reagent, and RNA quality was assessed on an Agilent 2100 Bioanalyzer.

Broader findings and caveats from the paper: No statistical method was used to fix the sample size in advance, and group allocation was not hidden from the investigators. Ophthalmopathy was separated from stable hyperthyroidism by a 13 V-J signature model, with just over 85% sensitivity and roughly 81% specificity obtained in cross-validation and 80%/75% obtained in testing. Most expanded thyroid clonotypes (frequency above 0.001) were also detected in blood, a finding suggesting that blood repertoires may reflect thyroid immune responses. In validation, the model predicted progression to ophthalmopathy a median of roughly 6.1 months before onset, with approximately 71% sensitivity and nearly 75% specificity.

This TCR was sampled from a young man with Graves' hyperthyroidism. The rearranged chain carries TRBV27 and TRBJ2-2, with 7 middle bases fitting TRBD1. The source material was blood. The nucleotides are TGTGCCAGCAGTCATGACAGGGAAACCGGGGAGCTGTTTTTT. Translated, it reads CASSHDRETGELFF.